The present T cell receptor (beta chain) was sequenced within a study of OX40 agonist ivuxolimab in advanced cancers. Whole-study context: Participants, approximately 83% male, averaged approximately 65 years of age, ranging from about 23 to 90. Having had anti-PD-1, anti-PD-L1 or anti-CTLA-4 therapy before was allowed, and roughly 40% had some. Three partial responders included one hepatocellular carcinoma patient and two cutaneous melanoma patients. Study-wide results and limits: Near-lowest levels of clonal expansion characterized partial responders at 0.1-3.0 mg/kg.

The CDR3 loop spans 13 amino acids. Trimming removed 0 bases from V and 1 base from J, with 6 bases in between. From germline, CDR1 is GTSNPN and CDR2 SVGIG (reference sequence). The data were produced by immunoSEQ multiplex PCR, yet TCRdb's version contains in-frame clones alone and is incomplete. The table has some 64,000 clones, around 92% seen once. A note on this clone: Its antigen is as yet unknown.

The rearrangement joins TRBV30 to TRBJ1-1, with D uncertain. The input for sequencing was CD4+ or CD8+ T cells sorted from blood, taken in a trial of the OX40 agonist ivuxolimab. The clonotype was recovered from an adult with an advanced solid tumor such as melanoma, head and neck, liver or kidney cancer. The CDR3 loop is CAWSVLQNTEAFF. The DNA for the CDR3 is TGTGCCTGGAGTGTACTACAGAACACTGAAGCTTTCTTT. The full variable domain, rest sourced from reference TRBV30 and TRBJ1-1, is SQTIHQWPATLVQPVGSPLSLECTVEGTSNPNLYWYRQAAGRGLQLLFYSVGIGQISSEVPQNLSASRPQDRQFILSSKKLLLSDSGFYLCAWSVLQNTEAFFGQGTRLTVV.